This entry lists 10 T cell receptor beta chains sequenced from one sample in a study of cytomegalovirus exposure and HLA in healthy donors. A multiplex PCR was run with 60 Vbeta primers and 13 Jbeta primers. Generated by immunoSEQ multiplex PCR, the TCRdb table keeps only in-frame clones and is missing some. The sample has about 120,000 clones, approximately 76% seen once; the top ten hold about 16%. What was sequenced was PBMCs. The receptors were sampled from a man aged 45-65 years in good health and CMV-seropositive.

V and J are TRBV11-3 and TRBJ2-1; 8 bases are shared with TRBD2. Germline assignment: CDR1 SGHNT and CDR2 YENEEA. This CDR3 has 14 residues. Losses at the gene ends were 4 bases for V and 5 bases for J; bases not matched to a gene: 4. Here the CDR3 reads CASSYTSGNNEQFF. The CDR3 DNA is TGTGCCAGCAGCTATACTAGCGGAAACAATGAGCAGTTCTTC.

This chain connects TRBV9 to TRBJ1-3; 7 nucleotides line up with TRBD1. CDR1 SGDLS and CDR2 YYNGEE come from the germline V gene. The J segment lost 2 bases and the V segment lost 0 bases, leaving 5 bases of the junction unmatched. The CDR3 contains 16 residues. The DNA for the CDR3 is TGTGCCAGCAGCGTAGAAAGGGGGCGCCCTGGAAACACCATATATTTT. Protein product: CASSVERGRPGNTIYF.

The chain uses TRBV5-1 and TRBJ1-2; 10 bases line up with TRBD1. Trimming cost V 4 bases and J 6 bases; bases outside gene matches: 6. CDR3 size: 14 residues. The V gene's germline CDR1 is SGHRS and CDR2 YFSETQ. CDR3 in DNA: TGCGCCAGCAGCGAGACAGGGGGCGCCGATGGCTACACCTTC. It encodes CASSETGGADGYTF.

CDR3 amino acids: CASSPGAVSTEAFF. The CDR3 nucleotides are TGTGCCAGCTCACCAGGGGCTGTTTCCACTGAAGCTTTCTTT. The chain is built from TRBV18 and TRBJ1-1; the D gene is possibly TRBD1 (5 bases). From germline, CDR1 is KGHSH and CDR2 LQKENI. Between the trimmed V and J ends, which lost 2 bases and 4 bases, there was a span of 11 bases. The CDR3 contains 14 residues.

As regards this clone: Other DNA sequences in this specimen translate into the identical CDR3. Written as DNA, the CDR3 is TGTGCCAGCAGCTTAGACAGTAGCAATCAGCCCCAGCATTTT. Its protein product is CASSLDSSNQPQHF. The chain carries TRBV7-2 and TRBJ1-5; D is uncertain. Germline assignment: CDR1 SGHTA and CDR2 FQGNSA. The CDR3 extends over 14 amino acids. V was shortened by 1 base and J by 0 bases, with 4 bases between the two germline ends. The full variable domain, rest sourced from reference TRBV7-2 and TRBJ1-5, is GAGVSQSPSNKVTEKGKDVELRCDPISGHTALYWYRQSLGQGLEFLIYFQGNSAPDKSGLPSDRFSAERTGGSVSTLTIQRTQQEDSAVYLCASSLDSSNQPQHFGDGTRLSIL.

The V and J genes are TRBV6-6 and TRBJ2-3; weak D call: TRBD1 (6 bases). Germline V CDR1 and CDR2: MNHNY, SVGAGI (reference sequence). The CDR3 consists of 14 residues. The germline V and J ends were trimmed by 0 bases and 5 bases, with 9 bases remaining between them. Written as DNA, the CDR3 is TGTGCCAGCAGTTACTCTCAGGGGATAGATACGCAGTATTTT. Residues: CASSYSQGIDTQYF.

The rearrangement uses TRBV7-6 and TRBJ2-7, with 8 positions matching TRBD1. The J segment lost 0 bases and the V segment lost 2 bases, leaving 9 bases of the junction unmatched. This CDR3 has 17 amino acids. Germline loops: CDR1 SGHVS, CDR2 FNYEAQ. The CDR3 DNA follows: TGTGCCAGCAGCTTATTGGCAGGGGGCTTTAGCTCCTACGAGCAGTACTTC. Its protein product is CASSLLAGGFSSYEQYF.

CDR3 sequence: CSVGRQTTEAFF. Written as DNA, the CDR3 is TGCAGCGTTGGAAGACAAACCACTGAAGCTTTCTTT. This chain links TRBV29-1 with TRBJ1-1; D unresolved. The CDR3 loop spans 12 amino acids. Trimming cost V 4 bases and J 4 bases, with 10 bases left between them. Looked up from germline, CDR1 is SQVTM and CDR2 is ANQGSEA.

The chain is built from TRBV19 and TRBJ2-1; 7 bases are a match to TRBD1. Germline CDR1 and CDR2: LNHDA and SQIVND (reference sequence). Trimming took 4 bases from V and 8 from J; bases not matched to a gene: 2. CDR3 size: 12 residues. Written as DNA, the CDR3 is TGTGCCAGTAGTAGACAGGGCGATGAGCAGTTCTTC. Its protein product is CASSRQGDEQFF.

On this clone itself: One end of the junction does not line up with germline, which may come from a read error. In nucleotides, the CDR3 is TGTGCCAGCAGTGAAGTAGGGACAGGAGCCTACGAGCAGTACTTC. Its translation is CASSEVGTGAYEQYF. V usage is TRBV10-3 and J usage is TRBJ2-7; TRBD1 agrees at 8 bases. Per the germline V gene, CDR1 is ENHRY and CDR2 is SYGVKD. The CDR3 spans 15 residues.